What follows are 5 T cell receptor beta chains derived from one specimen sequenced in a study of beta chain features in type 1 diabetes. Expressed TCRB transcripts got sequenced, as all isolated RNA was reverse transcribed. TCRdb's copy holds only in-frame clones and misses some; the assay was immunoSEQ multiplex PCR. The sample contains roughly 700,000 clones, 13% of which appear only once. Their specific antigens are unknown. Findings and caveats of the study: Type 1 diabetes patients showed a moderate but significant shortening of TCRB CDR3s in all four CD4+ subsets.

Sequenced sample: naive CD4+ T cells from blood. The receptors shown here come from a man in his late teens or twenties with type 1 diabetes.

The rearrangement links TRBV6-5 to TRBJ2-7, with D possibly called TRBD1 or TRBD2 (6 bases each). The V end was cut by 0 bases, the J end by 7 bases, with 13 bases between. Germline values: CDR1 MNHEY, CDR2 SVGAGI. CDR3 size: 14 residues. This chain's CDR3 is CASSYSWGAREQYF. CDR3 bases: TGTGCCAGCAGTTACTCGTGGGGGGCGCGGGAGCAGTACTTC.

This clone was detected only once. The V and J genes are TRBV9 and TRBJ1-4; weak D call: TRBD1 (5 bases). Trimming took 4 bases from V and 3 from J, leaving 13 bases between them. This CDR3 is 15 amino acids long. The germline V gene has CDR1 SGDLS and CDR2 YYNGEE. For the CDR3, the DNA is TGTGCCAGCAGCATCCAGGGACTAGCTAATGAAAAACTGTTTTTT. Translation gives CASSIQGLANEKLFF.

This clone has a handful of counts. Other DNA sequences in the sample encode the same CDR3. This chain connects TRBV18 to TRBJ2-3; D is undetermined. Germline loops: CDR1 KGHSH, CDR2 LQKENI. CDR3 length: 13 residues. V shed 6 bases and J shed 2 bases, with 9 bases lying between them. CDR3 region: CASSPTSTDTQYF. For the CDR3, the DNA is TGTGCCAGCTCCCCGACTTCCACAGATACGCAGTATTTT.

The chain is built from TRBV13 and TRBJ2-5; D might be TRBD1 or TRBD2, each matching 5 bases. Germline CDR1 and CDR2: PRHDT and FYEKMQ (reference sequence). The CDR3 runs 13 residues. Trimming took off 4 bases at V and 3 bases at J, with 9 bases between the two ends. The CDR3 DNA reads as TGTGCCAGCAGCTCGGGACGGAAAGAGACCCAGTACTTC. Its protein is CASSSGRKETQYF. The whole variable domain, filled in from reference TRBV13 and TRBJ2-5, reads AAGVIQSPRHLIKEKRETATLKCYPIPRHDTVYWYQQGPGQDPQFLISFYEKMQSDKGSIPDRFSAQQFSDYHSELNMSSLELGDSALYFCASSSGRKETQYFGPGTRLLVL.

This clone was counted between two and nine times. This chain joins TRBV21-1 and TRBJ2-7; the table's D call, TRBD2, has no DNA check behind it. TRBV21-1 is described as a pseudogene. The CDR3 covers 17 residues. Here the CDR3 reads CASSMGSGGPISYEQYF. In DNA form, the CDR3 reads TGTGCCAGCAGCATGGGCAGCGGGGGCCCAATCTCCTACGAGCAGTACTTC.